The present TCR beta chain was sequenced within a study of blood T cells in healthy people across ages. On this clonotype: Antigen specificity is unknown.

A J-beta primer mix and a sample-barcoded 5' primer were used in a second PCR of about 7 to 12 cycles. TCRdb reprocessed the 5' RACE reads with MiXCR, giving one entry per CDR3 protein. The sample lists roughly 800,000 distinct CDR3 sequences; roughly 50% were seen once. Whole-study results and caveats: Estimates of diversity drawn from one million T cells were considered underestimates. With age, beta diversity per million T cells declined roughly linearly, significantly by 40.

Sequenced input: blood. This clonotype originated in a man younger than 45 in good health.

The CDR3 DNA follows: TGCAGTGCTAGGAGGTCGACAGGGGGGGTTCTACATCCCCAGTACTTC. It is translated as CSARRSTGGVLHPQYF. The chain couples TRBV20-1 to TRBJ2-4, with 9 bases identical to TRBD1. V dropped 3 bases and J dropped 13; count of bases not matched to a gene: 19. Germline V gene data show CDR1 as DFQATT and CDR2 as SNEGSKA (reference sequence). The CDR3 runs to 16 residues.